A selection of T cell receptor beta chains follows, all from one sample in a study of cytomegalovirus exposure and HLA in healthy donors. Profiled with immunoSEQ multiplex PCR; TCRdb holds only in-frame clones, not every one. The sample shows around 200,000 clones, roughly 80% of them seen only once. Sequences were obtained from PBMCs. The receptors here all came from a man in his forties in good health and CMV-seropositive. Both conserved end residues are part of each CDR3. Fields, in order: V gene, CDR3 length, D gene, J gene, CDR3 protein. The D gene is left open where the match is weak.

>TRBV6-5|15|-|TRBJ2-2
CASSYFQGGTGELFF
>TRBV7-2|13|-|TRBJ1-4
CASSPKPLGKLFF
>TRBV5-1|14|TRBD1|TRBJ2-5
CASRPGQGMETQYF
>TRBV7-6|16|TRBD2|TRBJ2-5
CASSLFSGGAPGTQYF
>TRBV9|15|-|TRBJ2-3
CASSVEGLYTDTQYF
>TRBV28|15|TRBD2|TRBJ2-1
CASRTGTSGGSEQFF
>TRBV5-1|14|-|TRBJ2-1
CASSFSSGLNEQFF
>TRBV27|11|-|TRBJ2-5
CASSSSKTQYF
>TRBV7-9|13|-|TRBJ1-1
CASSLGGLDEAFF
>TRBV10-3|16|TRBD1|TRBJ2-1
CAISESKGTGGGEQFF
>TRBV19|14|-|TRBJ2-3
CASTITSNTDTQYF
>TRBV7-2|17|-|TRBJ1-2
CASSHKIYGGLAPGYTF
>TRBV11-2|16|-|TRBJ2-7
CASSLITGIASYEQYF
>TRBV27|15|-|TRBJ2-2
CASSLSSKNTGELFF
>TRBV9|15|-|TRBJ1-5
CASSVDGGLNQPQHF
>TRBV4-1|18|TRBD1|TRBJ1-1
CASSQPTGGRGWGTEAFF
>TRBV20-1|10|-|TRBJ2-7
CSARRDEQYF
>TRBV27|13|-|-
CASSLTLSYEQYF
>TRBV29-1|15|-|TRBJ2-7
CSVGGRRNSSYEQYF
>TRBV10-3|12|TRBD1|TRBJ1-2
CAISTGGAGYTF
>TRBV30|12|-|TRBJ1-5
CAWKGVGQPQHF
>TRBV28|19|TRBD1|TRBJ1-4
CASSSQYADRALANEKLFF
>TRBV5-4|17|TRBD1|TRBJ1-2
CASSLGGQGGGGYGYTF
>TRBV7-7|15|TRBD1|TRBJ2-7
CASSLGTGRSAEQYF
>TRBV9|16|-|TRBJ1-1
CASSESPTGTNTEAFF
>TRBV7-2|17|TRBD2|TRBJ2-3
CASSLGGTPGRTDTQYF
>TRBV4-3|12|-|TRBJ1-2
CASSRQGWGYTF
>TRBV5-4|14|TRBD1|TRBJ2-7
CASSLGQGAYEQYF
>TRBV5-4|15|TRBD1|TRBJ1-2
CASSLEDRVMDGYTF
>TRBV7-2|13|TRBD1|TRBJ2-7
CASSKGTGTHLYF
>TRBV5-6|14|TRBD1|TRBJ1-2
CASSLAQGATGYTF
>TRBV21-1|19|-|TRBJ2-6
CASSKKPGRAKTGANVLTF
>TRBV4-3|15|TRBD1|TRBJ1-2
CASSREQGAPGGYTF
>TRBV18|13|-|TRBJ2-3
CASSLQGSDTQYF
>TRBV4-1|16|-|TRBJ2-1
CASSQEHVSSYNEQFF
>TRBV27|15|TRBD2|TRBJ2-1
CASSWLAGGQDEQFF
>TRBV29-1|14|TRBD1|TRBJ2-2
CSVDGTGGAGELFF
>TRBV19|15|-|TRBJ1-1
CASSAKTGLNTEAFF
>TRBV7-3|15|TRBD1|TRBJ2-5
CASSFGTGDGETQYF
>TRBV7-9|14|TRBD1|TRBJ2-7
CASSEGQGIDEQYF
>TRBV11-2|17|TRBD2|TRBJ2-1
CASSLGSGGSSYNEQFF
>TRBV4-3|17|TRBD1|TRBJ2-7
CASSQDPVGTGTPEQYF
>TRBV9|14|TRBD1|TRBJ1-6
CASSSRQGGSPLHF
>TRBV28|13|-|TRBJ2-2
CASKGTNTGELFF
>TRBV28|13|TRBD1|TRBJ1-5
CASSSGQGQPQHF
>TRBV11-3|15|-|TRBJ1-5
CAKQLGSPYNQPQHF
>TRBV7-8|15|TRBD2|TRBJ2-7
CASSLERGDSYEQYF
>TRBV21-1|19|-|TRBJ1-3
CASSKPDRPGFAAGNTIYF
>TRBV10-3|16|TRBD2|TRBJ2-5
CAISESGLRGGETQYF
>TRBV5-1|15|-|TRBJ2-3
CASSVAGINWDTQYF
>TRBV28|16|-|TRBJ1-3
CASSTPIQDSGNTIYF
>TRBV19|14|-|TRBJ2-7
CASSIGQGSYEQYF
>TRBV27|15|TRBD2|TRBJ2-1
CASSLGGGRYNEQFF
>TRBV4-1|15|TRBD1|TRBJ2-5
CASSQEDRAKETQYF
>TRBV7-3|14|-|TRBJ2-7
CASMAAGPPSEQYF
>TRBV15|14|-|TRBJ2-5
CATSRVGAAETQYF
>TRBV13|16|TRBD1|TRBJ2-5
CASSSPLTGYQETQYF
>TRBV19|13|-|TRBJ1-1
CASSPLESAEAFF
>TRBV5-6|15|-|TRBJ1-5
CASSTSANSNQPQHF
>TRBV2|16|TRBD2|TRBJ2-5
CASSERGLAGSETQYF